Sequencing of this TCR beta chain was carried out in a study of blood T cells in healthy people across ages. The study, taken as a whole, reports: Greater diversity and more naive CD4+ cells were seen in long-lived donors than in aged donors. Older individuals had lower TCR beta diversity per million T cells (the decline was roughly linear).

Total RNA was extracted at no less than 6 micrograms per sample. The CDR3 runs 15 residues. Germline-derived CDR1 and CDR2 are SGDLS and YYNGEE. The J segment lost 3 bases and the V segment lost 0 bases, leaving 2 bases of the junction unmatched. This clonotype was found a few times. The antigen remains undetermined. A sample-barcoded 5' primer and a J-beta primer mix were used in a second PCR of roughly 7 to 12 cycles. TCRdb itself ran the 5' RACE reads through MiXCR, one entry per CDR3 protein. The repertoire holds under 1,000,000 distinct CDR3 sequences, roughly 35% seen once, with 13% in the top ten.

The sequencing sample was made of blood. The TCR was taken from a man in his late teens or twenties in good health. The rearrangement links TRBV9 to TRBJ1-4; 7 bases are shared with TRBD1. The CDR3 loop is CASSVGGTANEKLFF. CDR3 sequence (DNA): TGTGCCAGCAGCGTAGGGGGGACAGCTAATGAAAAACTGTTTTTT.